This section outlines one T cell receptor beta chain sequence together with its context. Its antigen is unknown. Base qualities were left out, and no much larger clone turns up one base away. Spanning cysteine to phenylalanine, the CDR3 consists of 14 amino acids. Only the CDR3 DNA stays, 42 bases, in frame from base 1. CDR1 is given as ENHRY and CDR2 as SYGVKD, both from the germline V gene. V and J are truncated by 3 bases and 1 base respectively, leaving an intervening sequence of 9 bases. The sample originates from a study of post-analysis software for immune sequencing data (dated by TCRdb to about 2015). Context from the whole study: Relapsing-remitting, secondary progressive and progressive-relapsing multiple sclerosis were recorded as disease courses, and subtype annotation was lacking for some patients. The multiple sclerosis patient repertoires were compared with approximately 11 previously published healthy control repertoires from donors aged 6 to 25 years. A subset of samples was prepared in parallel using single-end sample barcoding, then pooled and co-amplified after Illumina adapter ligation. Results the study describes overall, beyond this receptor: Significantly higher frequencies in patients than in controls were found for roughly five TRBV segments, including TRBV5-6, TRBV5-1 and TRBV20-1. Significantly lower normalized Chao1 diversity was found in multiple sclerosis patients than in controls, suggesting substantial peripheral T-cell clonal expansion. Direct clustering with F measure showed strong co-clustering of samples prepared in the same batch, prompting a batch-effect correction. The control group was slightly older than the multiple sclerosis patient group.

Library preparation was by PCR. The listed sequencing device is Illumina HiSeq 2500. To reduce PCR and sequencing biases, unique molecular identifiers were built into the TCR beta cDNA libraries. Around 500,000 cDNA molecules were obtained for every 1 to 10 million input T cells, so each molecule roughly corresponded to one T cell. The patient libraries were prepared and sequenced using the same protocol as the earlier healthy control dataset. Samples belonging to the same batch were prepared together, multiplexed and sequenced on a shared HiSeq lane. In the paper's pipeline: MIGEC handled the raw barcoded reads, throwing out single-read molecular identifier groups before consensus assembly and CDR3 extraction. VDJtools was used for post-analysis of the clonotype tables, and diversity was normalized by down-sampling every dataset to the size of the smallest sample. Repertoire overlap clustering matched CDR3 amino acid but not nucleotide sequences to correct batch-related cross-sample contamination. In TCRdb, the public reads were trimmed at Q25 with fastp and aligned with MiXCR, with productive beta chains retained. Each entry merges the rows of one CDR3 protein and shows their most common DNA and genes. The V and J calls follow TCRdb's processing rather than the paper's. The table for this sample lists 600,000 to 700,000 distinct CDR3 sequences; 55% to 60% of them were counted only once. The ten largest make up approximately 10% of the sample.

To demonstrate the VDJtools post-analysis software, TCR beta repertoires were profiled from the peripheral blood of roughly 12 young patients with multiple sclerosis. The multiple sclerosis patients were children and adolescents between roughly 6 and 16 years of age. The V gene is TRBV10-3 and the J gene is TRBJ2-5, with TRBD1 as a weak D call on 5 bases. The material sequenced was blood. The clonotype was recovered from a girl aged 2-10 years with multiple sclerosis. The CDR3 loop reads CAISDQDSQETQYF. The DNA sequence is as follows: TGTGCCATCAGTGATCAAGACAGCCAAGAGACCCAGTACTTC.